This entry is about one T cell receptor (beta chain). The sample is drawn from a study of blood T cell repertoires in COVID-19. As processed by the authors: Estimation of nucleated cell counts was performed using reference gene primer amplification. Libraries were prepared by immunoSEQ multiplex PCR; TCRdb keeps only in-frame clonotypes and omits some of them. The V and J calls and clone size come from that table; D and trimming were worked out from the DNA. This sample yields about 330,000 clones, of which 80% to 90% are seen a single time; approximately 1.3% belongs to the top ten. V gave up 5 bases and J gave up 4 bases; unmatched junction bases: 1. The germline V gene encodes CDR1 SGDLS and CDR2 YYNGEE. The length of the CDR3 is 14 residues.

The source is a woman aged 45-60 years with acute or convalescent COVID-19. This chain links TRBV9 with TRBJ2-2; TRBD1 matches at 11 bases. Sequences were obtained from peripheral blood. The CDR3 sequence: CASRGTGGTGELFF. For the CDR3, the DNA is TGTGCCAGCAGAGGGACAGGGGGCACCGGGGAGCTGTTTTTT.